These 5 T cell receptor beta chains were sequenced from one sample in a study of shared clonotypes between healthy human individuals. Here immunoSEQ multiplex PCR was the method, and the copy in TCRdb shows in-frame clones only, minus some. The data hold about 2.5 million clones, with 85% to 95% observed a single time. What was sequenced was naive CD4+ T cells from PBMCs. Subset specified: CD45RA+ positively selected. Source of these receptors: a man between 18 and 29 years old in good health. Some clones in this sample may be carry-over from other donors' samples.

As DNA, the CDR3 is TGTGCCAGCAGCCAACCCGACAGGGTTGAGACCCAGTACTTC. Translated: CASSQPDRVETQYF. The chain joins TRBV5-4 to TRBJ2-5, with 7 bases aligning to TRBD1. CDR1 SGHNT and CDR2 YYREEE come from the germline V gene (reference sequence). The CDR3 extends over 14 amino acids. J lost 5 bases, V lost 4 bases, and 8 bases had no gene match. The variable domain in full, with the rest retrieved from reference TRBV5-4 and TRBJ2-5, is ETGVTQSPTHLIKTRGQQVTLRCSSQSGHNTVSWYQQALGQGPQFIFQYYREEENGRGNFPPRFSGLQFPNYSSELNVNALELDDSALYLCASSQPDRVETQYFGPGTRLLVL.

This clone was recorded once. Other DNA sequences of this sample code for an identical CDR3. The chain has TRBV5-1 and TRBJ1-3; possible D gene TRBD1, 6 bases. V shed 0 bases and J shed 0 bases, with 10 bases lying between them. This CDR3 has 16 amino acids. Germline lookup yields CDR1 SGHRS and CDR2 YFSETQ. DNA of the CDR3: TGCGCCAGCAGCTTGGCGGGGGGCCTCTCTGGAAACACCATATATTTT. Translation: CASSLAGGLSGNTIYF.

This CDR3 reads CASSLGVQGGEQFF. In DNA, the CDR3 is TGTGCCAGCAGCTTAGGCGTCCAGGGGGGTGAGCAGTTCTTC. The chain combines TRBV11-3 with TRBJ2-1, with D possibly being TRBD1 (7 bases). In germline, CDR1 is SGHNT, CDR2 YENEEA. The germline V and J ends were trimmed by 1 base and 9 bases, with 13 bases remaining between them. The length of the CDR3 is 14 residues.

This chain uses TRBV19 with TRBJ2-6; D call uncertain. V was pared by 1 base and J by 2 bases, with 9 bases between. The CDR3 extends over 16 amino acids. Per the germline V gene, CDR1 is LNHDA and CDR2 is SQIVND (reference sequence). CDR3 sequence reads: CASSIAGSPGANVLTF. The DNA of the CDR3 is TGTGCCAGTAGTATAGCCGGGTCGCCTGGGGCCAACGTCCTGACTTTC.

The chain combines TRBV30 with TRBJ2-3; D is possibly TRBD1 (5 bases). Germline V gives CDR1 GTSNPN, CDR2 SVGIG (reference sequence). With 0 bases removed from V and 2 bases from J, the gap between germline ends came to 21 bases. The CDR3 has 18 amino acids. The CDR3 is CAWSVGVAGLFSTDTQYF. In DNA form, the CDR3 reads TGTGCCTGGAGTGTAGGGGTGGCAGGCCTCTTCTCCACAGATACGCAGTATTTT. The complete variable domain, with remaining parts taken from reference TRBV30 and TRBJ2-3, reads SQTIHQWPATLVQPVGSPLSLECTVEGTSNPNLYWYRQAAGRGLQLLFYSVGIGQISSEVPQNLSASRPQDRQFILSSKKLLLSDSGFYLCAWSVGVAGLFSTDTQYFGPGTRLTVL.